Listed below are T cell receptor beta chains from one sample, sequenced in a study of T-cell reconstitution after alpha-beta-depleted transplantation in children. TCRdb reanalysed the PCR reads using MiXCR and keeps one entry per CDR3 protein. This sample yields about 340,000 distinct CDR3 sequences, of which approximately 10% are seen a single time; roughly 2.5% belongs to the top ten. This specimen consisted of PBMCs from the stem cell graft donor, obtained from the stem cell graft. The receptors originated from a human donor who donated a stem cell graft to a child with acute lymphoblastic leukemia. The CDR3 runs from the conserved cysteine through the conserved F or W. The D gene is left open where the match is weak. Clone size, where shown, is once, few, many, or a class for clones that have expanded.

>TRBJ2-1|.|TRBD2|TRBV7-6
TGTGCCAGCAGCTCCGGGACTAGCGGTCTTGCGGAGCAGTTCTTC
CASSSGTSGLAEQFF
>TRBJ1-1|few|.|TRBV12-3/TRBV12-4
TGTGCCAGCAGTTTATCGATCAATTGGGTGAACACTGAAGCTTTCTTT
CASSLSINWVNTEAFF
>TRBJ1-2|.|.|TRBV7-2
TGTGCCAGCAGCTTAGTTCTGTATGGCTACACCTTC
CASSLVLYGYTF
>TRBJ2-7|many|TRBD2|TRBV5-1
TGCGCCAGCAGCAATGGACTAGCGGGAGGTATGGTGCAGTACTTC
CASSNGLAGGMVQYF
>TRBJ2-1|few|.|TRBV18
TGTGCCAGCCGAACGGGGCAGGCAAATGAGCAGTTCTTC
CASRTGQANEQFF
>TRBJ2-1|.|.|TRBV28
TGTGCCCCCTACAATGAGCAGTTCTTC
CAPYNEQFF
>TRBJ2-1|few|TRBD2|TRBV3-1
TGTGCCAGCAGTAGTACTAGCGGGAGCGAGGCACAGAATGAGCAGTTCTTC
CASSSTSGSEAQNEQFF
>TRBJ2-3|many|.|TRBV6-2/TRBV6-3
TGTGCCAGCAGTTACTCCGACTGGACTGAGAGTGATACGCAGTATTTT
CASSYSDWTESDTQYF
>TRBJ2-1|many|TRBD2|TRBV20-1
TGCAGTGCTAGTGTACTAGCGGTCCCCTACAATGAGCAGTTCTTC
CSASVLAVPYNEQFF
>TRBJ1-1|.|.|TRBV20-1
TGCAGTGCAAGGAGAGCCATGAACACTGAAGCTTTCTTT
CSARRAMNTEAFF
>TRBJ2-7|few|TRBD1|TRBV15
TGTGCCACCTCAGAGGGAAGGGCGGGCGTAGGGACAGTTGTAGCCTACGAGCAGTACTTC
CATSEGRAGVGTVVAYEQYF
>TRBJ2-3|.|.|TRBV5-1
TGCGCCAGCAGCTGGAGAGGAGAGGAAGATACGCAGTATTTT
CASSWRGEEDTQYF
>TRBJ2-5|.|.|TRBV7-9
TGTGCCAGCAGCTTAGATTGGGGGGCCCACGAGACCCAGTACTTC
CASSLDWGAHETQYF